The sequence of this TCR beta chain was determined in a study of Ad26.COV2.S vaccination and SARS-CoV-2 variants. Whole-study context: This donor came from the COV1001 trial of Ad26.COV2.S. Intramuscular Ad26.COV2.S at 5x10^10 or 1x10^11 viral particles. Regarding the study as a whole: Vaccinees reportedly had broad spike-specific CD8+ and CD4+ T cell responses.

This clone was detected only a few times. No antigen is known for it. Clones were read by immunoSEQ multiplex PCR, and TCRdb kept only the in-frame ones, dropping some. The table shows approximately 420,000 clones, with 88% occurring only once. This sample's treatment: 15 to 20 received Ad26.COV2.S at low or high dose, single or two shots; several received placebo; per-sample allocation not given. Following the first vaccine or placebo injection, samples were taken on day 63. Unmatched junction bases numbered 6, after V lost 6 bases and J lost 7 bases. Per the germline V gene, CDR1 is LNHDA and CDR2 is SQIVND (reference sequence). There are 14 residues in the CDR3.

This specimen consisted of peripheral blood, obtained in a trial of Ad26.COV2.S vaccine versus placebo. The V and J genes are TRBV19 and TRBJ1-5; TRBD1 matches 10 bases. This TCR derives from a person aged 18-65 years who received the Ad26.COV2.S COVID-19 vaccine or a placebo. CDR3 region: CASRPTGGMQPQHF. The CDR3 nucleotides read TGTGCCAGTAGGCCGACAGGGGGCATGCAGCCCCAGCATTTT. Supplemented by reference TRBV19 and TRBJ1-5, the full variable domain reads DGGITQSPKYLFRKEGQNVTLSCEQNLNHDAMYWYRQDPGQGLRLIYYSQIVNDFQKGDIAEGYSVSREKKESFPLTVTSAQKNPTAFYLCASRPTGGMQPQHFGDGTRLSIL.